These 20 T cell receptor beta chains originate from one sample sequenced in a study of T cells in Graves' hyperthyroidism and ophthalmopathy. Amplification of TCR beta CDR3 regions was performed using RNA transcripts as template. HTBI primers drove first-round RT-PCR of the TCR CDR3. TCRdb reprocessed the multiplex PCR reads with MiXCR, giving one entry per CDR3 protein. The table lists hundreds of thousands of distinct CDR3 sequences, about two fifths of them singletons, with 7.5% to 9.5% in the top ten. The sequenced sample was blood. The receptors originated from a man younger than 35 with Graves' hyperthyroidism.

This clonotype has at least ten counts. The V and J genes are TRBV7-9 and TRBJ1-1; 8 bases map to TRBD1. The CDR3 contains 15 residues. V lost 4 bases to trimming and J lost 0 bases; unmatched junction nucleotides: 4. Per germline, CDR1 SEHNR and CDR2 FQNEAQ (reference sequence). Here the CDR3 DNA reads TGTGCCAGCAGCTCGACAGGGGACATGAACACTGAAGCTTTCTTT. Protein product: CASSSTGDMNTEAFF.

The chain joins TRBV7-8 to TRBJ2-5, with 9 bases fitting TRBD2. With 2 bases clipped from V and 5 bases from J, the junction kept 9 bases outside the gene matches. The CDR3 sequence is 16 residues long. Germline-derived CDR1 and CDR2 are SGHVS and FQNEAQ. CDR3 amino acids: CASSLPAGGPRETQYF. The CDR3 DNA is TGTGCCAGCAGCTTACCCGCGGGAGGGCCCCGGGAGACCCAGTACTTC. Looking up the rest from reference TRBV7-8 and TRBJ2-5 gives the full variable domain: GAGVSQSPRYKVAKRGQDVALRCDPISGHVSLFWYQQALGQGPEFLTYFQNEAQLDKSGLPSDRFFAERPEGSVSTLKIQRTQQEDSAVYLCASSLPAGGPRETQYFGPGTRLLVL.

Concerning this clonotype itself: A read error is possible here, since a much larger clone lies one base away. V is TRBV15 and J is TRBJ1-1, with D tentatively TRBD1 (6 bases). V lost 0 bases to trimming and J lost 6 bases, with 14 bases between them. Germline V CDR1 and CDR2: LNHNV, YYDKDF (reference sequence). This CDR3 spans 15 amino acids. CDR3 DNA sequence: TGTGCCACCAGCAGAGATAGGGGGGGTGGCGCTGAAGCTTTCTTT. Translating gives CATSRDRGGGAEAFF.

As for this clonotype: The junction shows a germline mismatch at one end, possibly a read error. V gene TRBV24-1 combines with J gene TRBJ1-3; D is uncertain. The CDR3 is 15 amino acids. Germline V gives CDR1 KGHDR, CDR2 SFDVKD. CDR3 in amino acids: CTTSDTRVGGNTIYF. CDR3 coding DNA: TGTACCACCAGTGACACCCGGGTTGGTGGAAACACCATATATTTT.

This clonotype was observed a handful of times. This sequence joins TRBV20-1 and TRBJ2-7; 7 bases are shared with TRBD2. This CDR3 contains 13 residues. V lost 7 bases, J lost 0 bases, and 6 bases stayed unmatched. Germline CDR1 DFQATT, CDR2 SNEGSKA (reference sequence). The CDR3 protein is CSVGRALSYEQYF. The CDR3 coding sequence is TGCAGTGTGGGGAGGGCCCTCTCCTACGAGCAGTACTTC.

This clonotype has only a few counts. The chain has TRBV7-9 and TRBJ1-6; possibly TRBD1 for D (6 bases). The CDR3 covers 15 residues. Deletions cut 0 bases from V and 13 bases from J, with 16 bases between. From germline, CDR1 is SEHNR and CDR2 FQNEAQ (reference sequence). CDR3 sequence reads: CASSLAQGSVKPLHF. CDR3 nucleotides: TGTGCCAGCAGCTTAGCGCAGGGGTCGGTGAAGCCCCTCCACTTT.

The genes are TRBV4-1 and TRBJ1-1; the D is unclear. Germline V gives CDR1 MGHRA, CDR2 YSYEKL. Trimming pared 1 base from V and 8 bases from J, leaving 11 bases between. The CDR3 is 13 residues long. CDR3 sequence reads: CASSQVGGNEAFF. In nucleotides, the CDR3 is TGCGCCAGCAGCCAAGTCGGCGGGAACGAAGCTTTCTTT.

Points on this clonotype: This may be a read error: a much more frequent sequence differs by one nucleotide. This rearrangement joins TRBV10-2 to TRBJ1-1, with D tentatively TRBD1 (5 bases). CDR3 length equals 13 residues. Germline-derived CDR1 and CDR2 are WSHSY and SAAADI. The V gene lost 6 bases and the J gene lost 10 bases, with 18 bases spanning the gap. The CDR3 DNA is TGCGCCAGCAGCTTGGACGGGGCCGCTAGAGCTTTCTTT. This gives the protein CASSLDGAARAFF.

This clonotype was seen many times. This chain connects TRBV29-1 to TRBJ1-5, with 7 nucleotides matching TRBD1. The germline CDR1 and CDR2 sequences are SQVTM and ANQGSEA. Trimming took 6 bases from V and 5 from J; bases not matched to a gene: 4. This CDR3 is built from 12 residues. The CDR3 coding sequence is TGCAGCGTGGGGACAGATGATCAGCCCCAGCATTTT. Translating gives CSVGTDDQPQHF.

The gene calls are TRBV2 and TRBJ1-2; D perhaps matches TRBD1 (5 bases). The germline V and J ends were trimmed by 4 bases and 3 bases, with 9 bases remaining between them. CDR1 and CDR2 (germline): SNHLY, FYNNEI. This CDR3 spans 13 amino acids. CDR3: CASSVGRDYGYTF. The CDR3 DNA reads as TGTGCCAGCAGTGTTGGCAGGGACTATGGCTACACCTTC.

In its sample, this clonotype was seen a few times. The chain employs TRBV5-6 and TRBJ1-1; TRBD1 might be the D (6 bases). The CDR3 has 14 amino acids. Germline lookup yields CDR1 SGHDT and CDR2 YYEEEE. Trimming stripped 0 bases from V and 7 bases from J, with 13 bases between. This chain's CDR3 is CASSLDRASGEAFF. The DNA for the CDR3 is TGTGCCAGCAGCTTGGACAGGGCTTCTGGTGAAGCTTTCTTT.

This clonotype has more than one count but fewer than ten. The CDR3 sequence is CASSFPDRVNTEAFF. The CDR3 DNA is TGTGCCAGCAGTTTCCCGGACAGGGTGAACACTGAAGCTTTCTTT. V is TRBV12-3 or TRBV12-4 and J is TRBJ1-1, with 8 bases lining up with TRBD1. V shed 3 bases, J shed 0 bases, and the junction held 3 bases outside the gene matches. CDR3 length: 15 amino acids.

This sequence joins TRBV2 and TRBJ1-3; D is possibly TRBD1 (6 bases). Trimming removed 7 bases at V and 2 bases at J, with 21 bases between. Germline-derived CDR1 and CDR2 are SNHLY and FYNNEI. The CDR3 extends over 17 amino acids. CDR3 loop: CASNIARGGLAGNTIYF. CDR3 nucleotide sequence: TGTGCCAGCAACATTGCGCGGGGGGGGCTGGCTGGAAACACCATATATTTT.

This clonotype was seen a few times. The chain uses TRBV11-2 and TRBJ2-2; a weak D match, TRBD1 (5 bases). The CDR3 is made up of 15 amino acids. The germline gives CDR1 SGHAT, CDR2 FQNNGV. V lost 6 bases and J 4 bases, leaving 15 bases between the germline ends. The CDR3 loop reads CASSSLQGGTGELFF. CDR3 DNA sequence: TGTGCCAGCAGTTCACTTCAGGGCGGCACCGGGGAGCTGTTTTTT.

With respect to this clonotype: At one boundary the junction diverges from the germline segment, which might be a read error. V gene TRBV10-3 combines with J gene TRBJ1-1; D unresolved. Germline V gene sequence: CDR1 ENHRY, CDR2 SYGVKD. The CDR3 extends over 12 amino acids. The CDR3 DNA reads as TGTGCCAGCAGTTACTCGGACGGTGAAGCTTTCTTT. Its protein product is CASSYSDGEAFF.

This clonotype has more than one count but fewer than ten. The V and J genes are TRBV4-1 and TRBJ2-7, with TRBD2 identical over 8 bases. V lost 2 bases and J lost 2; bases outside the gene matches: 11. Germline lookup yields CDR1 MGHRA and CDR2 YSYEKL. The CDR3 is 17 residues long. The CDR3 nucleotides are TGCGCCAGCAGCCAACATTCGGGCGGGGGGCTTACCTACGAGCAGTACTTC. The encoded protein is CASSQHSGGGLTYEQYF.

This clonotype was picked up many times. The genes are TRBV7-9 and TRBJ1-1; D not resolved. The V gene lost 7 bases and the J gene lost 5 bases, with 8 bases spanning the gap. This CDR3 has 11 residues. Germline values: CDR1 SEHNR, CDR2 FQNEAQ (reference sequence). In nucleotides, the CDR3 is TGTGCCAGCACCCCCTCGACTGAAGCTTTCTTT. Its protein product is CASTPSTEAFF. Together with reference TRBV7-9 and TRBJ1-1, the CDR3 gives the full variable domain: DTGVSQNPRHKITKRGQNVTFRCDPISEHNRLYWYRQTLGQGPEFLTYFQNEAQLEKSRLLSDRFSAERPKGSFSTLEIQRTEQGDSAMYLCASTPSTEAFFGQGTRLTVV.

This clonotype has a count of ten or more. The chain links TRBV29-1 to TRBJ2-7, with 7 bases that match TRBD2. The J segment lost 7 bases and the V segment lost 4 bases, leaving 13 bases of the junction unmatched. The CDR3 spans 14 residues. CDR1 is SQVTM, CDR2 ANQGSEA, per germline. CDR3 protein: CSVAASGNGEEQYF. The DNA for the CDR3 is TGCAGCGTTGCTGCTAGCGGTAACGGGGAGGAGCAGTACTTC.

In its sample, this clonotype was seen many times. The chain couples TRBV6-5 to TRBJ1-2; D gene uncertain. The CDR3 spans 12 residues. V was trimmed by 4 bases and J by 4 bases, leaving 7 bases between them. Germline assignment: CDR1 MNHEY and CDR2 SVGAGI. CDR3 in DNA: TGTGCCAGCAGTTCCTGGGGCTATGGCTACACCTTC. Its translation is CASSSWGYGYTF.

The sample holds a few counts of this clonotype. V and J are TRBV5-1 and TRBJ2-7; D is possibly TRBD2 (6 bases). The CDR3 runs to 13 residues. Per germline, CDR1 SGHRS and CDR2 YFSETQ. The V end lost 6 bases, the J end lost 6 bases, and 16 bases lay between the germline ends. The CDR3 nucleotides read TGCGCCAGCAACCGACTAGGGTTGAGCGAGCAGTACTTC. Translating it yields CASNRLGLSEQYF.